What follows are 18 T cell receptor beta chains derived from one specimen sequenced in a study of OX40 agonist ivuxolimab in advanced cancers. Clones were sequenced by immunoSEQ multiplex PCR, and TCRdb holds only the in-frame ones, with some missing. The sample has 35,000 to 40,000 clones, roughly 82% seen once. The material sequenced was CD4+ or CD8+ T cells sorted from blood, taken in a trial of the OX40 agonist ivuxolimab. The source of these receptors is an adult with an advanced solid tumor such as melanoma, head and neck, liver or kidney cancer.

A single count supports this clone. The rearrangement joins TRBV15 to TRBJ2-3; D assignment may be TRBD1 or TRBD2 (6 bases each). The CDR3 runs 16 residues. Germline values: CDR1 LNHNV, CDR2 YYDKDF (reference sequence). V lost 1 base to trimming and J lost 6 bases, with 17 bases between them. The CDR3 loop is CATSRVAGHGSDTQYF. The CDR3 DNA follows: TGTGCCACCAGCAGAGTGGCGGGACACGGGAGCGATACGCAGTATTTT.

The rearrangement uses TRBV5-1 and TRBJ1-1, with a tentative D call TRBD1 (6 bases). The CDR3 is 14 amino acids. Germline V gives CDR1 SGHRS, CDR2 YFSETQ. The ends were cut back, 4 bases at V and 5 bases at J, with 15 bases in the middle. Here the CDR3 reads CASSPEGGRTEAFF. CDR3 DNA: TGCGCCAGCAGCCCCGAAGGGGGGAGGACTGAAGCTTTCTTT. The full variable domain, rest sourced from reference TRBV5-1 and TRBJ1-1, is KAGVTQTPRYLIKTRGQQVTLSCSPISGHRSVSWYQQTPGQGLQFLFEYFSETQRNKGNFPGRFSGRQFSNSRSEMNVSTLELGDSALYLCASSPEGGRTEAFFGQGTRLTVV.

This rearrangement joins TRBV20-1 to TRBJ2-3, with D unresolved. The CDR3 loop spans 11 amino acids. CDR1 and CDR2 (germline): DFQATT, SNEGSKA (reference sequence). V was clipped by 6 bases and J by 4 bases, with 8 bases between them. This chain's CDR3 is CSAARSDTQYF. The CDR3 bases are TGCAGTGCCGCTCGGTCAGATACGCAGTATTTT.

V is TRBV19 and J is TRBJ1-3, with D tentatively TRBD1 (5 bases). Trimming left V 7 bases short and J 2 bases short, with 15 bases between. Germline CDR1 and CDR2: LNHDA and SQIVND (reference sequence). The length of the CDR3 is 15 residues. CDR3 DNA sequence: TGTGCCAGTATCCCCAGAGGGGCAACTGGAAACACCATATATTTT. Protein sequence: CASIPRGATGNTIYF.

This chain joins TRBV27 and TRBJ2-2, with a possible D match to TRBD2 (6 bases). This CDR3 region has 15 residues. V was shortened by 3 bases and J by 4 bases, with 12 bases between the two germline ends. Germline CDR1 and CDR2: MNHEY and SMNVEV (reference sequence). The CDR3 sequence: CASSFYLGGTGELFF. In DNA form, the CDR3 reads TGTGCCAGCAGTTTTTATCTGGGAGGCACCGGGGAGCTGTTTTTT.

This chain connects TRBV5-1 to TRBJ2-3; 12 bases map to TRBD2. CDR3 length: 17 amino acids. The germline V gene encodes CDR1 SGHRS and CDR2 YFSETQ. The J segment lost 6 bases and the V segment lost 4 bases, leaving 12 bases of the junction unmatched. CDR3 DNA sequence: TGCGCCAGCAGCCTCGGGCAACTAGCGGGGGGCTCCGATACGCAGTATTTT. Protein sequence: CASSLGQLAGGSDTQYF.

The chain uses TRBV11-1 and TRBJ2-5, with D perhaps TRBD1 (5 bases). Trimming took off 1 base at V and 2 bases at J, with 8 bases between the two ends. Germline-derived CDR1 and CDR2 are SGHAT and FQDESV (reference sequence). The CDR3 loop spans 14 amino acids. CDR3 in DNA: TGTGCCAGCAGCTTAGTGGGGCAGCAAGAGACCCAGTACTTC. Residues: CASSLVGQQETQYF. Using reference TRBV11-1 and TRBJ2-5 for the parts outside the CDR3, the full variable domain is EAEVAQSPRYKITEKSQAVAFWCDPISGHATLYWYRQILGQGPELLVQFQDESVVDDSQLPKDRFSAERLKGVDSTLKIQPAELGDSAMYLCASSLVGQQETQYFGPGTRLLVL.

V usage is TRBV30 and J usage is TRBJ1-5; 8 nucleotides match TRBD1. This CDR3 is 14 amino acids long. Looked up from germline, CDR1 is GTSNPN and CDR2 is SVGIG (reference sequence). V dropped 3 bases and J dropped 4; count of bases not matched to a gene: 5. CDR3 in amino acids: CAWSMGQVNQPQHF. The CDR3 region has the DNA TGTGCCTGGAGCATGGGACAGGTGAATCAGCCCCAGCATTTT.

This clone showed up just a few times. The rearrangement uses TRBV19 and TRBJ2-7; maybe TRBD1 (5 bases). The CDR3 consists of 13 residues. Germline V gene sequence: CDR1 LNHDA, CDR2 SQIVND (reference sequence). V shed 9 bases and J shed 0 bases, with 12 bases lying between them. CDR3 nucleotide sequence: TGTGCCAGCTCTTCAGGGCGCTCCTACGAGCAGTACTTC. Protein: CASSSGRSYEQYF.

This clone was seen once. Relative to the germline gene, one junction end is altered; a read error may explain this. The CDR3 DNA reads TGTGCTAGCAGCCCCCGCCTTGGGGGAGGAGAGACCCAGTACTTC. Translated: CASSPRLGGGETQYF. The chain uses TRBV7-7 and TRBJ2-5; possible D gene TRBD2, 6 bases. The germline CDR1 and CDR2 sequences are SSHAT and FNYEAQ (reference sequence). There are 15 residues in the CDR3.

The CDR3 is CASKSELAGANVLTF. The CDR3 nucleotides read TGTGCCAGCAAGAGTGAACTTGCTGGGGCCAACGTCCTGACTTTC. The V call is TRBV5-4, the J call TRBJ2-6; D not resolved. V gave up 6 bases and J gave up 2 bases, with 12 bases separating them. CDR1 and CDR2 from the germline V gene are SGHNT and YYREEE (reference sequence). The CDR3 extends over 15 amino acids.

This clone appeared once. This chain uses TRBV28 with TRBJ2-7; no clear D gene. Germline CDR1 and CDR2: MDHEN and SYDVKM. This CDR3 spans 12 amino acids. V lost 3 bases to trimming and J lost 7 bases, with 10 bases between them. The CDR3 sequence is CASSFQVGEQYF. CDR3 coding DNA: TGTGCCAGCAGTTTTCAGGTGGGAGAGCAGTACTTC.

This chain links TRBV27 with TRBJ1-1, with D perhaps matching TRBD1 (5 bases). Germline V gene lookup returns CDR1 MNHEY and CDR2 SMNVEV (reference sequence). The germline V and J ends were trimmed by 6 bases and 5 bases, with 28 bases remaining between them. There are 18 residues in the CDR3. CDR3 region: CASRGLPKGRPLTTEAFF. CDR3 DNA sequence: TGTGCCAGCAGGGGGTTACCTAAGGGGCGTCCCCTAACGACTGAAGCTTTCTTT.

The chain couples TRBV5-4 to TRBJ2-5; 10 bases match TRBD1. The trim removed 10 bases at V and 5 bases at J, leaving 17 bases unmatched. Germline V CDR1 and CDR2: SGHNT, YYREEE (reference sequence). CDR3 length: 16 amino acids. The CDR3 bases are TGTGCCTCCCGGGACAGGGGAAATTTAGGCGTCGAGACCCAGTACTTC. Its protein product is CASRDRGNLGVETQYF. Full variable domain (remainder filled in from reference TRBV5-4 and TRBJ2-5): ETGVTQSPTHLIKTRGQQVTLRCSSQSGHNTVSWYQQALGQGPQFIFQYYREEENGRGNFPPRFSGLQFPNYSSELNVNALELDDSALYLCASRDRGNLGVETQYFGPGTRLLVL.

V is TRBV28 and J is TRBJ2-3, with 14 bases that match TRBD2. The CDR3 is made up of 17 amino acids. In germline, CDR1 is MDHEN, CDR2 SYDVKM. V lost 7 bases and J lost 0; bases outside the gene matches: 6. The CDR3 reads CASTGTSGRRSTDTQYF. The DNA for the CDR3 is TGTGCCAGCACCGGGACTAGCGGGAGAAGGAGCACAGATACGCAGTATTTT. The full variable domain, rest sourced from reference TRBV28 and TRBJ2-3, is DVKVTQSSRYLVKRTGEKVFLECVQDMDHENMFWYRQDPGLGLRLIYFSYDVKMKEKGDIPEGYSVSREKKERFSLILESASTNQTSMYLCASTGTSGRRSTDTQYFGPGTRLTVL.

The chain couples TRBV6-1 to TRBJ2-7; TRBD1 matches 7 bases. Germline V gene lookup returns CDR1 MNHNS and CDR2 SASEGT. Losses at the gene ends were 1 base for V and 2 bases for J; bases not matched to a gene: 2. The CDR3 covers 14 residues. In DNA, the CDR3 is TGTGCCAGCAGTGAAGGGGACAGCACCTACGAGCAGTACTTC. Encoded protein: CASSEGDSTYEQYF.

CDR3 bases: TGCGCCAGCGGATCGAACACAGATACGCAGTATTTT. It is translated as CASGSNTDTQYF. V and J are TRBV5-1 and TRBJ2-3; D is uncertain. Trimming shortened V by 7 bases and J by 2 bases, and 8 bases separated the two germline ends. In germline, CDR1 is SGHRS, CDR2 YFSETQ. This CDR3 has 12 amino acids.

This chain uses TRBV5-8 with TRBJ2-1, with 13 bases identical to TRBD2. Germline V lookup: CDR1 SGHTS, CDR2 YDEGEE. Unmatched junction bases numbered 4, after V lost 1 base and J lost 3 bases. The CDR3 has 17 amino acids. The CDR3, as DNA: TGTGCCAGCAGCTTGTCCAGACTAGCGGGGGGCTACAATGAGCAGTTCTTC. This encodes CASSLSRLAGGYNEQFF.